The 32 T cell receptor beta chains listed next were all sequenced from one sample in a study of identical twins. TCRdb recomputed calls from the 5' RACE reads with MiXCR, one row per CDR3 protein. The sample gives more than 400,000 distinct CDR3 sequences, around 15% of which show up once; roughly 0.4% is in the top ten. These data also formed part of another study, on yellow fever vaccine responses in identical twins.

Sample: CD4+ T cells sorted from blood. These receptors were collected from a woman aged 18 to 35 in good health.

This rearrangement joins TRBV12-3 or TRBV12-4 to TRBJ2-1, with TRBD2 matching 11 bases. Losses at the gene ends were 6 bases for V and 6 bases for J; bases not matched to a gene: 7. The CDR3 consists of 15 residues. CDR3 coding DNA: TGTGCCAGCAGCCAGACTAGCGGGGTCTCCAATGAGCAGTTCTTC. The encoded protein is CASSQTSGVSNEQFF.

The chain employs TRBV5-6 and TRBJ2-2, with 12 bases identical to TRBD1. V was pared by 4 bases and J by 3 bases, with 1 base of the junction left unmatched. The CDR3 sequence is 15 residues long. Germline CDR1 and CDR2: SGHDT and YYEEEE. The CDR3 DNA follows: TGTGCCAGCAGCCGGGACAGGGGGCACACCGGGGAGCTGTTTTTT. Protein product: CASSRDRGHTGELFF.

The chain carries TRBV20-1 and TRBJ2-3; 7 bases line up with TRBD2. The CDR3 extends over 15 amino acids. V was clipped by 6 bases and J by 6 bases; unmatched bases: 15. Germline V gives CDR1 DFQATT, CDR2 SNEGSKA (reference sequence). The CDR3 here is CSAPRVAGNLDTQYF. CDR3 in DNA: TGCAGTGCCCCACGGGTAGCGGGTAACCTGGATACGCAGTATTTT.

The chain couples TRBV12-3 or TRBV12-4 to TRBJ1-1; TRBD1 might be the D (6 bases). Trimming took 3 bases from V and 1 from J, leaving 15 bases between them. This CDR3 is built from 16 residues. The CDR3 spells CASSFRGGRKNTEAFF. In DNA, the CDR3 is TGTGCCAGCAGTTTCAGGGGTGGTAGGAAGAACACTGAAGCTTTCTTT.

This clonotype has just a few counts. This chain uses TRBV4-1 with TRBJ2-7; D is tentatively TRBD1 or TRBD2 (6 bases each). Trimming took 1 base from V and 6 from J, leaving 16 bases between them. The CDR3 spans 15 residues. Germline values: CDR1 MGHRA, CDR2 YSYEKL. CDR3 residues: CASSQVGGGSGEQYF. The DNA for the CDR3 is TGCGCCAGCAGCCAAGTTGGAGGGGGAAGTGGCGAGCAGTACTTC.

This chain's CDR3 is CSARGQLGGQPQHF. In nucleotides, the CDR3 is TGCAGTGCTAGAGGGCAGTTGGGGGGCCAGCCCCAGCATTTT. The chain carries TRBV20-1 and TRBJ1-5; D perhaps matches TRBD1 (6 bases). This CDR3 spans 14 amino acids. Trimming shortened V by 1 base and J by 7 bases, and 14 bases separated the two germline ends. Looked up from germline, CDR1 is DFQATT and CDR2 is SNEGSKA (reference sequence).

The J gene is TRBJ2-1, the V gene TRBV7-9; the match to TRBD2 covers 9 bases. The germline V gene encodes CDR1 SEHNR and CDR2 FQNEAQ (reference sequence). Trimming removed 10 bases from V and 6 bases from J; junction bases left unmatched: 7. CDR3 size: 13 residues. In DNA form, the CDR3 reads TGTGCCACGAGGCTAGCGGGACTCAATGAGCAGTTCTTC. Translating it yields CATRLAGLNEQFF.

Ten or more counts support this clonotype. The gene calls are TRBV7-9 and TRBJ2-2; 8 bases are a match to TRBD2. Germline V lookup: CDR1 SEHNR, CDR2 FQNEAQ (reference sequence). V was pared by 7 bases and J by 4 bases, with 8 bases of the junction left unmatched. This CDR3 comprises 15 residues. CDR3: CASTPGTSGTGELFF. In DNA form, the CDR3 reads TGTGCCAGCACCCCCGGGACTAGTGGCACCGGGGAGCTGTTTTTT.

This clonotype was observed a few times. The gene calls are TRBV6-5 and TRBJ1-4; D possibly corresponds to TRBD1 (5 bases). The germline V gene encodes CDR1 MNHEY and CDR2 SVGAGI. CDR3 length equals 16 residues. Trimming stripped 2 bases from V and 0 bases from J, with 10 bases between. CDR3 sequence (DNA): TGTGCCAGCAGTTACCTCAACAGGCCAACTAATGAAAAACTGTTTTTT. As protein: CASSYLNRPTNEKLFF.

This clonotype has a handful of counts. DNA of the CDR3: TGCAGTGCTAGTAGGGGGACGTCTGGAAACACCATATATTTT. Translation gives CSASRGTSGNTIYF. The V gene is TRBV20-1, the J gene TRBJ1-3; TRBD1 is a possible D gene (6 bases). This CDR3 has 14 amino acids. CDR1 DFQATT and CDR2 SNEGSKA come from the germline V gene (reference sequence). V lost 3 bases and J 1 base, leaving 10 bases between the germline ends.

The V gene is TRBV15, the J gene TRBJ1-5; D ambiguous. Per germline, CDR1 LNHNV and CDR2 YYDKDF (reference sequence). V lost 3 bases and J lost 6, with 6 bases in between. The CDR3 loop spans 12 amino acids. The CDR3 here is CATSSLVQPQHF. The CDR3 nucleotides read TGTGCCACCAGCAGCCTAGTTCAGCCCCAGCATTTT. The full variable domain, with the rest looked up from reference TRBV15 and TRBJ1-5, is DAMVIQNPRYQVTQFGKPVTLSCSQTLNHNVMYWYQQKSSQAPKLLFHYYDKDFNNEADTPDNFQSRRPNTSFCFLDIRSPGLGDTAMYLCATSSLVQPQHFGDGTRLSIL.

V usage is TRBV4-1 and J usage is TRBJ1-5; 9 bases are a match to TRBD1. This CDR3 contains 15 residues. V was pared by 3 bases and J by 6 bases, with 6 bases of the junction left unmatched. Germline lookup yields CDR1 MGHRA and CDR2 YSYEKL. The CDR3 DNA reads TGCGCCAGCAGCCACGGACAGGGGCCGATTCAGCCCCAGCATTTT. Translated: CASSHGQGPIQPQHF.

This clonotype has ten or more counts. V is TRBV4-1 and J is TRBJ2-2; the match to TRBD2 covers 7 bases. The CDR3 totals 16 residues. Germline V gene data show CDR1 as MGHRA and CDR2 as YSYEKL. V shed 0 bases, J shed 1 base, and the junction held 2 bases outside the gene matches. The CDR3 spells CASSQEGGGNTGELFF. The CDR3 coding sequence is TGCGCCAGCAGCCAAGAGGGCGGGGGGAACACCGGGGAGCTGTTTTTT.

This clonotype was found a few times. This chain joins TRBV20-1 and TRBJ1-1, with D perhaps matching TRBD1 (6 bases). V was cut by 0 bases and J by 4 bases, with 15 bases left in between. Germline-derived CDR1 and CDR2 are DFQATT and SNEGSKA (reference sequence). The CDR3 spans 15 residues. The CDR3 reads CSARDKGVLTTEAFF. CDR3 DNA sequence: TGCAGTGCTAGAGATAAGGGGGTTCTCACCACTGAAGCTTTCTTT.

This chain links TRBV2 with TRBJ1-5, with D hard to call. This CDR3 has 15 residues. V lost 7 bases and J lost 4, with 17 bases in between. CDR1 is SNHLY and CDR2 is FYNNEI in the germline V gene. The CDR3 loop is CASKYEGSGNQPQHF. The CDR3 nucleotides are TGTGCCAGCAAATATGAAGGGTCGGGGAATCAGCCCCAGCATTTT.

The sample holds many counts of this clonotype. The chain uses TRBV29-1 and TRBJ1-2; D possibly corresponds to TRBD1 (6 bases). Germline-derived CDR1 and CDR2 are SQVTM and ANQGSEA. The CDR3 sequence is 14 residues long. Between the trimmed V and J ends, which lost 2 bases and 3 bases, there was a span of 13 bases. The CDR3 reads CSVERGGGDYGYTF. The CDR3 DNA follows: TGCAGCGTTGAAAGAGGGGGGGGTGACTATGGCTACACCTTC.

The CDR3 loop is CASGQGENYGYTF. The CDR3, as DNA: TGTGCCAGCGGGCAGGGGGAGAACTATGGCTACACCTTC. The rearrangement joins TRBV18 to TRBJ1-2, with TRBD1 matching over 7 bases. Germline-derived CDR1 and CDR2 are KGHSH and LQKENI. With 8 bases clipped from V and 2 bases from J, the junction kept 5 bases outside the gene matches. CDR3 size: 13 residues.

This clonotype showed up just a few times. V is TRBV15 and J is TRBJ2-1; 7 bases agree with TRBD2. The CDR3 has 19 residues. Trimming cost V 1 base and J 0 bases; bases outside gene matches: 12. Germline loops: CDR1 LNHNV, CDR2 YYDKDF (reference sequence). The CDR3 nucleotides read TGTGCCACCAGCAGAGGCACTACTAGCGTCTGGAGCTCCTACAATGAGCAGTTCTTC. Amino acids: CATSRGTTSVWSSYNEQFF.

This clonotype was found a few times. This chain links TRBV27 with TRBJ2-1, with 8 bases matching TRBD1. The CDR3 runs to 14 residues. Germline V gives CDR1 MNHEY, CDR2 SMNVEV (reference sequence). Trimming removed 5 bases from V and 6 bases from J; junction bases left unmatched: 6. Written as DNA, the CDR3 is TGTGCCAGCAGTACCGGGACAGGAATCAATGAGCAGTTCTTC. As protein: CASSTGTGINEQFF.

The chain employs TRBV24-1 and TRBJ2-3, with TRBD2 matching 7 bases. V lost 5 bases and J lost 3; bases outside the gene matches: 7. In germline, CDR1 is KGHDR, CDR2 SFDVKD. The CDR3 covers 15 residues. The CDR3 DNA sequence: TGTGCCACCAGTGGTGCGGGAGCTCGGACAGATACGCAGTATTTT. Translation: CATSGAGARTDTQYF.

This clonotype was observed a handful of times. V and J are TRBV20-1 and TRBJ1-1, with TRBD1 matching over 7 bases. V trimming: 4 bases; J trimming: 7 bases; junction bases outside the gene matches: 6. CDR3 length: 12 amino acids. In germline, CDR1 is DFQATT, CDR2 SNEGSKA (reference sequence). CDR3 nucleotide sequence: TGCAGTGCTATATACCGGGACAGTGAAGCTTTCTTT. Its protein is CSAIYRDSEAFF.

This clonotype was picked up many times. The gene calls are TRBV7-9 and TRBJ2-7, with 11 positions matching TRBD2. The CDR3 runs to 16 residues. After removal of 0 bases from V and 5 bases from J, the junction contained 6 bases not matched to a gene. CDR1 SEHNR and CDR2 FQNEAQ come from the germline V gene (reference sequence). CDR3 sequence: CASSLAPLAGDHEQYF. The CDR3 coding sequence is TGTGCCAGCAGCTTAGCCCCACTAGCGGGAGACCACGAGCAGTACTTC.

A few counts support this clonotype. The genes are TRBV10-2 and TRBJ2-1, with D perhaps matching TRBD1 or TRBD2 (6 bases each). The CDR3 totals 19 residues. CDR1 is WSHSY and CDR2 is SAAADI in the germline V gene. V shed 1 base and J shed 4 bases, with 23 bases lying between them. The CDR3 protein is CASSEWGASFLVGYNEQFF. Here the CDR3 DNA reads TGCGCCAGCAGTGAGTGGGGGGCATCGTTTCTGGTGGGATACAATGAGCAGTTCTTC.

This clonotype was seen a handful of times. The gene calls are TRBV5-1 and TRBJ1-1; a weak D match, TRBD1 (5 bases). V lost 0 bases to trimming and J lost 1 base, with 13 bases between them. This CDR3 region has 16 residues. CDR1 and CDR2 from the germline V gene are SGHRS and YFSETQ. Here the CDR3 DNA reads TGCGCCAGCAGCTTGGTACAGGCCTTACAGAACACTGAAGCTTTCTTT. This gives the protein CASSLVQALQNTEAFF. Together with reference TRBV5-1 and TRBJ1-1, the CDR3 gives the full variable domain: KAGVTQTPRYLIKTRGQQVTLSCSPISGHRSVSWYQQTPGQGLQFLFEYFSETQRNKGNFPGRFSGRQFSNSRSEMNVSTLELGDSALYLCASSLVQALQNTEAFFGQGTRLTVV.

J is TRBJ2-5 and V is TRBV4-1; 9 nucleotides line up with TRBD2. The V gene's germline CDR1 is MGHRA and CDR2 YSYEKL. CDR3 length: 15 residues. Losses at the gene ends were 0 bases for V and 6 bases for J; bases not matched to a gene: 5. Here the CDR3 DNA reads TGCGCCAGCAGCCAAGATCCAGCGGGGGGCAAGACCCAGTACTTC. It translates to CASSQDPAGGKTQYF.

Ten or more counts support this clonotype. The chain couples TRBV2 to TRBJ2-2; D unclear. Trimming stripped 2 bases from V and 7 bases from J, with 11 bases between. The CDR3 length is 14 residues. From germline, CDR1 is SNHLY and CDR2 FYNNEI. CDR3 protein: CASSETSGHGELFF. DNA for the CDR3: TGTGCCAGCAGTGAAACCTCCGGGCACGGGGAGCTGTTTTTT.

This clonotype has just a few counts. The V gene is TRBV6-1, the J gene TRBJ2-5; 7 bases agree with TRBD1. The CDR3 has 13 amino acids. Germline CDR1 MNHNS, CDR2 SASEGT. J lost 6 bases, V lost 6 bases, and 7 bases had no gene match. CDR3 loop: CASRQGQMKTQYF. As DNA, the CDR3 is TGTGCCAGCAGACAGGGACAGATGAAGACCCAGTACTTC.

The rearrangement joins TRBV6-1 to TRBJ1-6; D uncertain. V gave up 7 bases and J gave up 10 bases, with 20 bases separating them. In germline, CDR1 is MNHNS, CDR2 SASEGT. The CDR3 covers 15 residues. CDR3 sequence: CASKPAARASSPLHF. CDR3 in DNA: TGTGCCAGCAAGCCGGCGGCCCGCGCATCCTCACCCCTCCACTTT.

This clonotype was counted between two and nine times. The chain carries TRBV20-1 and TRBJ2-1; TRBD2 matches 10 bases. V trimming: 5 bases; J trimming: 8 bases; junction bases outside the gene matches: 9. The V gene's germline CDR1 is DFQATT and CDR2 SNEGSKA (reference sequence). The CDR3 covers 14 residues. CDR3 nucleotide sequence: TGCAGTGCTTCCCCACTAGCGGGAATGGATGAGCAGTTCTTC. Its translation: CSASPLAGMDEQFF.

This sequence joins TRBV27 and TRBJ1-2; D gene ambiguous. V shed 4 bases and J shed 0 bases, with 12 bases lying between them. The CDR3 runs 15 residues. From germline, CDR1 is MNHEY and CDR2 SMNVEV (reference sequence). Written as DNA, the CDR3 is TGTGCCAGCAGTTCCGGGAAATTCGCTAACTATGGCTACACCTTC. As protein: CASSSGKFANYGYTF.

The V gene is TRBV7-9, the J gene TRBJ1-2, with 7 positions matching TRBD1. V lost 2 bases and J lost 7; bases outside the gene matches: 16. CDR3 length equals 17 residues. Germline V gene data show CDR1 as SEHNR and CDR2 as FQNEAQ (reference sequence). The CDR3 loop is CASSLIPNYLDRVGYTF. The CDR3 nucleotides are TGTGCCAGCAGCTTAATTCCCAACTACCTCGACAGGGTTGGCTACACCTTC.

J is TRBJ2-1 and V is TRBV20-1, with 9 nucleotides matching TRBD2. V dropped 0 bases and J dropped 8; count of bases not matched to a gene: 5. This CDR3 is 14 amino acids long. Germline assignment: CDR1 DFQATT and CDR2 SNEGSKA (reference sequence). The CDR3 DNA follows: TGCAGTGCTAGAGATCTAGCGGGAAGGGATGAGCAGTTCTTC. This translates into CSARDLAGRDEQFF.